This T cell receptor beta chain was recorded in a study of shared clonotypes between healthy human individuals. The study's findings and limits: The researchers took only blood, and tissue repertoires probably look different.

In its sample, this clone was seen once. Its matching antigen is unknown. Sequencing was performed with immunoSEQ multiplex PCR; in TCRdb, only in-frame clones are kept and a portion is missing. Of 2,100,000 or so clones detected, about 94% appear once; the ten largest clones hold around 0.13%. The receptor was derived from a man aged 18-30 years in good health. Sequenced sample: naive CD4+ T cells sorted from blood. Subset denoted: CD45RA+ positively selected.

In nucleotides, the CDR3 is TGTGCCAGCAGCCTGGCGATCATGGCGGGGGGGCCGGAGACCCAGTACTTC. Amino acids: CASSLAIMAGGPETQYF. The gene calls are TRBV28 and TRBJ2-5; TRBD2 matches at 9 bases. Germline CDR1 is MDHEN and CDR2 is SYDVKM. The V gene end was trimmed by 6 bases and the J gene end by 5 bases; junction bases not matched to a gene: 16. The CDR3 runs 17 residues.